The next 17 T cell receptor beta chains were all read from a single sample in a study of CD8 T cells in Susac syndrome. An input of about 0.5 to 1 ug of RNA was subjected to reverse transcription using random hexamers. TCRdb processed the immunoSEQ multiplex PCR reads anew with MiXCR; each CDR3 protein has one entry. Here the sample spans 77,000 or so distinct CDR3 sequences, roughly 91% being singletons. The sample comprised CD4+ T cells from PBMCs. The receptors stem from a human donor with Susac syndrome.

This clonotype was counted a single time. The chain carries TRBV7-2 and TRBJ2-4, with 16 bases lining up with TRBD2. This CDR3 is built from 17 residues. J gave up 6 bases and V 6 bases, and 8 bases lay outside the gene matches. CDR1 SGHTA and CDR2 FQGNSA come from the germline V gene. In DNA form, the CDR3 reads TGTGCCAGCAGACTAGGGACTAGCGGGGGGGATGGAAACATTCAGTACTTC. It is translated as CASRLGTSGGDGNIQYF.

The chain carries TRBV11-2 and TRBJ2-3; 8 bases are shared with TRBD2. V shed 5 bases, J shed 6 bases, and the junction held 4 bases outside the gene matches. The germline gives CDR1 SGHAT, CDR2 FQNNGV. CDR3 size: 13 residues. This CDR3 reads CASSTRLADTQYF. CDR3 nucleotide sequence: TGTGCCAGCAGCACCCGACTAGCGGATACGCAGTATTTT.

The chain carries TRBV6-2 or TRBV6-3 and TRBJ1-5, with 8 bases identical to TRBD1. CDR3 size: 13 residues. Germline CDR1 reads MNHEY; CDR2 reads SVGEGT. V was clipped by 4 bases and J by 7 bases; unmatched bases: 3. Here the CDR3 reads CASSSDRVQPQHF. The CDR3 DNA reads as TGTGCCAGCAGTTCGGACAGGGTACAGCCCCAGCATTTT.

CDR3 bases: TGTGCCAGCAGTTACTCAAGCGGGAGAACCAATGAGCAGTTCTTC. Translating it yields CASSYSSGRTNEQFF. The chain employs TRBV6-5 and TRBJ2-1; 8 bases are shared with TRBD2. After removal of 0 bases from V and 6 bases from J, the junction contained 4 bases not matched to a gene. In germline, CDR1 is MNHEY, CDR2 SVGAGI. The CDR3 covers 15 residues.

The chain is built from TRBV20-1 and TRBJ2-7; D unresolved. The CDR3 length is 14 residues. Per the germline V gene, CDR1 is DFQATT and CDR2 is SNEGSKA (reference sequence). The ends were cut back, 5 bases at V and 0 bases at J, with 14 bases in the middle. The CDR3 coding sequence is TGCAGTGCTCCACCCAGACCAAGCTCCTACGAGCAGTACTTC. It specifies CSAPPRPSSYEQYF.

Only one count was recorded for this clonotype. The chain has TRBV18 and TRBJ1-4; a weak D match, TRBD1 (6 bases). The CDR3 consists of 13 residues. V dropped 5 bases and J dropped 8 bases, with 12 bases sitting between them. Per germline, CDR1 KGHSH and CDR2 LQKENI. The DNA for the CDR3 is TGTGCCAGCTCATCCAGACAGGTCGAAAAACTGTTTTTT. Translation gives CASSSRQVEKLFF.

This chain joins TRBV4-2 and TRBJ2-1, with 8 bases identical to TRBD2. The CDR3 loop spans 15 amino acids. V shed 6 bases and J 2 bases; nucleotides not matched to a gene: 6. CDR1 and CDR2 from the germline V gene are LGHNA and YNFKEQ. The CDR3, as DNA: TGTGCCAGCAGACCGCGGGAGGTGGCCTACAATGAGCAGTTCTTC. This codes for CASRPREVAYNEQFF.

V and J are TRBV6-5 and TRBJ1-1; tentatively, D is TRBD1 (5 bases). CDR1 and CDR2 (germline): MNHEY, SVGAGI. V lost 6 bases and J lost 4, with 12 bases in between. The CDR3 extends over 13 amino acids. The CDR3 sequence is CASRYTRGTEAFF. CDR3 DNA: TGTGCCAGCAGGTATACAAGGGGCACTGAAGCTTTCTTT.

This sequence joins TRBV21-1 and TRBJ1-3; the table's D call, TRBD1, has no DNA check behind it. TRBV21-1 is listed as a pseudogene. This CDR3 has 15 amino acids. The CDR3 DNA reads as TGTGCCAGCAGCAAAGGGGGCGCAGGTGGAAACACCATATATTTT. Its translation is CASSKGGAGGNTIYF.

The chain recombines TRBV2 with TRBJ2-3, with D uncertain. The CDR3 has 11 amino acids. Germline CDR1 is SNHLY and CDR2 is FYNNEI. V gave up 6 bases and J gave up 6 bases, with 7 bases separating them. The CDR3 region has the DNA TGTGCCAGCAGCGACTCGGATACGCAGTATTTT. Translated: CASSDSDTQYF.

This clonotype was found once. V is TRBV6-2 or TRBV6-3 and J is TRBJ1-1; the D gene is possibly TRBD1 (5 bases). Germline CDR1 reads MNHEY; CDR2 reads SVGEGT. This CDR3 spans 15 amino acids. With 5 bases removed from V and 5 bases from J, the gap between germline ends came to 18 bases. CDR3 sequence: CASSAGWGSLTEAFF. CDR3 nucleotides: TGTGCCAGCAGTGCCGGGTGGGGGAGTTTGACTGAAGCTTTCTTT.

This chain joins TRBV28 and TRBJ2-5; TRBD1 or TRBD2 may be the D gene (5 bases each). The V end was cut by 5 bases, the J end by 2 bases, with 9 bases between. CDR3 length: 13 amino acids. The V gene's germline CDR1 is MDHEN and CDR2 SYDVKM. For the CDR3, the DNA is TGTGCCAGCAGTCGGGGCGGACAAGAGACCCAGTACTTC. Translating gives CASSRGGQETQYF.

The gene calls are TRBV3-1 and TRBJ2-7; D gene ambiguous. This CDR3 has 11 amino acids. The germline V and J ends were trimmed by 5 bases and 6 bases, with 8 bases remaining between them. Per germline, CDR1 LGHDT and CDR2 YNNKEL (reference sequence). The CDR3, as DNA: TGTGCCAGCAGCTCTGGACCCGAGCAGTACTTC. The encoded protein is CASSSGPEQYF.

The chain is built from TRBV2 and TRBJ2-1, with 9 nucleotides matching TRBD1. CDR1 is SNHLY, CDR2 FYNNEI, per germline. CDR3 length: 17 amino acids. Trimming at V came to 6 bases and at J to 6 bases, leaving 15 bases not matched to a gene. CDR3 DNA sequence: TGTGCCAGCAGGGGCGGACAGGGGACGGAGGGGTCCAATGAGCAGTTCTTC. Amino acid sequence: CASRGGQGTEGSNEQFF.

This chain uses TRBV18 with TRBJ2-3; D may be TRBD1 or TRBD2 (5 bases each). The V and J ends lost 2 bases and 1 base respectively, with 10 bases between them. The CDR3 consists of 15 residues. Germline lookup yields CDR1 KGHSH and CDR2 LQKENI. CDR3 DNA: TGTGCCAGCTCACCATTTCGGGACGGCACAGATACGCAGTATTTT. Translated, it gives CASSPFRDGTDTQYF.

This sequence joins TRBV9 and TRBJ2-7; possible D gene TRBD1, 5 bases. Germline CDR1 SGDLS, CDR2 YYNGEE. Trimming cost V 0 bases and J 3 bases, with 13 bases left between them. CDR3 size: 15 residues. CDR3 amino acids: CASSVGMGQIYEQYF. DNA of the CDR3: TGTGCCAGCAGCGTAGGTATGGGGCAGATCTACGAGCAGTACTTC.

The V gene is TRBV4-1, the J gene TRBJ2-3; TRBD2 aligns across 9 bases. Germline V gene sequence: CDR1 MGHRA, CDR2 YSYEKL. The CDR3 is 17 residues long. J gave up 4 bases and V 2 bases, and 10 bases lay outside the gene matches. In nucleotides, the CDR3 is TGCGCCAGCAGCCAACCCGGGACTAGCCGAAACCCAGATACGCAGTATTTT. Translating gives CASSQPGTSRNPDTQYF.